These 9 T cell receptor beta chains were all obtained from the same sample, sequenced in a study of a mutant IDH1 vaccine in newly diagnosed glioma. Time point in this sample: week 47, end of study. Doses consisted of 300 ug of mutant IDH1 20-mer peptide each, paired with topical imiquimod. The protocol was immunoSEQ multiplex PCR, while the TCRdb copy is restricted to in-frame clones and leaves out a portion. The repertoire consists of some 62,000 clones, with over 80% occurring once and the leading ten covering under 4.5%. Their antigens remain unidentified. Here the sequenced sample was PBMCs, taken from a glioma patient whose treatment included an IDH1 peptide vaccine. These TCRs come from a man aged 30-40 years with glioma.

In its sample, this clone was seen once. The V call is TRBV11-2, the J call TRBJ1-4, with 7 positions matching TRBD1. This CDR3 has 16 amino acids. The J segment lost 8 bases and the V segment lost 0 bases, leaving 9 bases of the junction unmatched. The germline V gene encodes CDR1 SGHAT and CDR2 FQNNGV. The CDR3 here is CASSLDRYRGGEKLFF. The CDR3 DNA follows: TGTGCCAGCAGCTTAGATCGGTACAGGGGAGGAGAAAAACTGTTTTTT.

The chain is built from TRBV18 and TRBJ2-7; 7 bases match TRBD1. The length of the CDR3 is 16 residues. Germline V gene lookup returns CDR1 KGHSH and CDR2 LQKENI. Trimming cost V 2 bases and J 3 bases; bases outside gene matches: 10. Here the CDR3 reads CASSPYTARGNYEQYF. The CDR3 nucleotides are TGTGCCAGCTCACCATACACGGCCAGGGGGAACTACGAGCAGTACTTC.

A few counts support this clone. V and J are TRBV25-1 and TRBJ1-1, with TRBD1 as a possible D gene (5 bases). CDR1 is MGHDK, CDR2 SYGVNS, per germline. The CDR3 consists of 17 residues. V was shortened by 0 bases and J by 1 base, with 15 bases between the two germline ends. CDR3 DNA sequence: TGTGCCAGCAGTGAATATAACCCCAGGGATGGGAACACTGAAGCTTTCTTT. It encodes CASSEYNPRDGNTEAFF.

CDR3 bases: TGCGCCAGCAGCCCTACGACAGTTGCAACTAATGAAAAACTGTTTTTT. Protein product: CASSPTTVATNEKLFF. V usage is TRBV5-1 and J usage is TRBJ1-4, with D possibly being TRBD1 (5 bases). Germline V gene lookup returns CDR1 SGHRS and CDR2 YFSETQ. Deletions cut 4 bases from V and 0 bases from J, with 13 bases between. This CDR3 contains 16 residues.

The gene calls are TRBV27 and TRBJ2-7; 9 nucleotides agree with TRBD1. This CDR3 has 12 residues. The ends lost 6 bases at V and 9 bases at J; junction bases unmatched: 6. CDR1 is MNHEY, CDR2 SMNVEV, per germline (reference sequence). CDR3 residues: CASRTGQGGQYF. CDR3 coding DNA: TGTGCCAGCAGAACGGGACAGGGAGGGCAGTACTTC.

This chain uses TRBV10-2 with TRBJ2-1, with D possibly being TRBD2 (6 bases). V was cut by 3 bases and J by 1 base, with 10 bases left in between. The CDR3 length is 15 residues. The germline CDR1 and CDR2 sequences are WSHSY and SAAADI. As DNA, the CDR3 is TGCGCCAGCAGTGAAGAGGGGAGGTCCTACAATGAGCAGTTCTTC. It specifies CASSEEGRSYNEQFF.

The rearrangement links TRBV27 to TRBJ2-7; a possible D gene is TRBD1 (5 bases). CDR1 and CDR2 from the germline V gene are MNHEY and SMNVEV (reference sequence). The V end lost 6 bases, the J end lost 3 bases, and 18 bases lay between the germline ends. The CDR3 spans 15 residues. The CDR3 protein is CASRALLGHLYEQYF. CDR3 DNA: TGTGCCAGCAGAGCCCTTCTTGGACACCTCTACGAGCAGTACTTC.

The chain joins TRBV19 to TRBJ1-3, with TRBD1 as a possible D gene (6 bases). CDR3 length equals 14 residues. CDR1 is LNHDA, CDR2 SQIVND, per germline (reference sequence). V was shortened by 7 bases and J by 3 bases, with 13 bases between the two germline ends. CDR3 bases: TGTGCCAGTACCCCAAGGGGGATTGGAAACACCATATATTTT. Its translation: CASTPRGIGNTIYF.

The J gene is TRBJ1-5, the V gene TRBV5-6; TRBD1 agrees at 7 bases. CDR1 is SGHDT, CDR2 YYEEEE, per germline. Trimming took 0 bases from V and 7 from J; bases not matched to a gene: 4. There are 14 residues in the CDR3. The CDR3 DNA sequence: TGTGCCAGCAGCTTGGGACAGGGTGGCCAGCCCCAGCATTTT. Residues: CASSLGQGGQPQHF. Combining the CDR3 with reference TRBV5-6 and TRBJ1-5 gives the whole variable domain DAGVTQSPTHLIKTRGQQVTLRCSPKSGHDTVSWYQQALGQGPQFIFQYYEEEERQRGNFPDRFSGHQFPNYSSELNVNALLLGDSALYLCASSLGQGGQPQHFGDGTRLSIL.